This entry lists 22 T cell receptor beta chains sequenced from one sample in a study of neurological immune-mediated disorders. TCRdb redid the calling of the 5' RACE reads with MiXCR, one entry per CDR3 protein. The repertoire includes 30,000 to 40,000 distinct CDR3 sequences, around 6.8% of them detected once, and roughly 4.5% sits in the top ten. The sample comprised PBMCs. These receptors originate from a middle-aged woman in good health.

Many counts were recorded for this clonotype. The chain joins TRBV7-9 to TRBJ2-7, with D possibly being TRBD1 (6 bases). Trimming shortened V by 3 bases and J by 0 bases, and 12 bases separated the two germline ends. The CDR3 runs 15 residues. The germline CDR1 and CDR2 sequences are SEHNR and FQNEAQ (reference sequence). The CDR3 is CASSFLQGSSYEQYF. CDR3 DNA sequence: TGTGCCAGCAGCTTCCTACAGGGTAGCTCCTACGAGCAGTACTTC.

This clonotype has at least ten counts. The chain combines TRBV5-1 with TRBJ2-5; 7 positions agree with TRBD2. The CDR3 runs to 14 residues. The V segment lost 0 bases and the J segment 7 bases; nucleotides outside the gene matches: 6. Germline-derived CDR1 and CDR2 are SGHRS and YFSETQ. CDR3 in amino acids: CASSLGGPGGTQYF. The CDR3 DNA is TGCGCCAGCAGCTTGGGGGGCCCGGGAGGGACCCAGTACTTC.

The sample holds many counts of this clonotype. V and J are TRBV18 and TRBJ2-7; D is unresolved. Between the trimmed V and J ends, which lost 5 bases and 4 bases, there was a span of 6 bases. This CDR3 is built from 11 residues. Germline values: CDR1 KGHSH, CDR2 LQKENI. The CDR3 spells CASSSSYEQYF. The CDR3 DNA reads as TGTGCCAGCTCATCTTCGTACGAGCAGTACTTC. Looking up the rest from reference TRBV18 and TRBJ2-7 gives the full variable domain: NAGVMQNPRHLVRRRGQEARLRCSPMKGHSHVYWYRQLPEEGLKFMVYLQKENIIDESGMPKERFSAEFPKEGPSILRIQQVVRGDSAAYFCASSSSYEQYFGPGTRLTVT.

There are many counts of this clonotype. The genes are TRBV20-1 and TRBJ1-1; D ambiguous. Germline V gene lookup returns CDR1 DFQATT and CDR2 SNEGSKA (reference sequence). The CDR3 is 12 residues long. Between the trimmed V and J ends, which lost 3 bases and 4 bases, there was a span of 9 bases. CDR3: CSARRVSTEAFF. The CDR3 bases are TGCAGTGCTAGGAGGGTGAGCACTGAAGCTTTCTTT.

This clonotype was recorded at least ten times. The CDR3 bases are TGTGCCAGCAGTACAACTAGCGGGAGATACAATGAGCAGTTCTTC. Protein: CASSTTSGRYNEQFF. The J gene is TRBJ2-1, the V gene TRBV6-6; 11 bases are shared with TRBD2. V lost 5 bases, J lost 4 bases, and 4 bases stayed unmatched. The germline V gene encodes CDR1 MNHNY and CDR2 SVGAGI (reference sequence). The CDR3 extends over 15 amino acids.

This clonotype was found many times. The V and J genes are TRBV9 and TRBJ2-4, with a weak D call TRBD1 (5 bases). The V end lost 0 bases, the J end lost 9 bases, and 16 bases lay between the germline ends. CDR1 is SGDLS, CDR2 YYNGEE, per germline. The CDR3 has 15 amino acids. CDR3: CASSVESAPQGIQYF. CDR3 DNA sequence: TGTGCCAGCAGCGTAGAGAGTGCACCCCAGGGCATTCAGTACTTC. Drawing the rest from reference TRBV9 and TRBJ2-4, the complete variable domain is DSGVTQTPKHLITATGQRVTLRCSPRSGDLSVYWYQQSLDQGLQFLIQYYNGEERAKGNILERFSAQQFPDLHSELNLSSLELGDSALYFCASSVESAPQGIQYFGAGTRLSVL.

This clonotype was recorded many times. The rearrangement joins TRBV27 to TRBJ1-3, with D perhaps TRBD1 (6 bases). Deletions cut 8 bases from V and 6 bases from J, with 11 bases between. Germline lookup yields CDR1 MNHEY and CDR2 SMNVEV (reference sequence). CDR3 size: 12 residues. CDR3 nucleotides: TGTGCCAGCTGCCGGGGGCCAAACACCATATATTTT. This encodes CASCRGPNTIYF.

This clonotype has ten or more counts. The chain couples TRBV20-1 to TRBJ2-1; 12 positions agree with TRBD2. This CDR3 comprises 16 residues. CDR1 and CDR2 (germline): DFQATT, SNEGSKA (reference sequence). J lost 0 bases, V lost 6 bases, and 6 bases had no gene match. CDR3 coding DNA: TGCAGTGCAGGGCCTAGCGGGGGGGCCTCCTACAATGAGCAGTTCTTC. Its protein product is CSAGPSGGASYNEQFF.

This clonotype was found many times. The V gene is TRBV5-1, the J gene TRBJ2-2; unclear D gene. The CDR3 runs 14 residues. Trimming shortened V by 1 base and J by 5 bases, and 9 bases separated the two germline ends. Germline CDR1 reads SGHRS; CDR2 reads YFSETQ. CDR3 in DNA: TGCGCCAGCAGCTTGACGTCTATTACCGGGGAGCTGTTTTTT. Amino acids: CASSLTSITGELFF.

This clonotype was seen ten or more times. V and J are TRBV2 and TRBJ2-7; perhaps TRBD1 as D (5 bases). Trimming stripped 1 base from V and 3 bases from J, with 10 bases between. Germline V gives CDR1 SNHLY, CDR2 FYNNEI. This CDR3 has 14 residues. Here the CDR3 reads CASSEGGEDYEQYF. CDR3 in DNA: TGTGCCAGCAGTGAAGGGGGCGAAGACTACGAGCAGTACTTC.

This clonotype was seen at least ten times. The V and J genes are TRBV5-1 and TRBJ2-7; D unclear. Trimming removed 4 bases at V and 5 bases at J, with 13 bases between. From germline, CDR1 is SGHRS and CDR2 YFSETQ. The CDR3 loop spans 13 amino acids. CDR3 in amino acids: CASSRTAWDEQYF. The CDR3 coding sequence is TGCGCCAGCAGCCGGACGGCTTGGGACGAGCAGTACTTC.

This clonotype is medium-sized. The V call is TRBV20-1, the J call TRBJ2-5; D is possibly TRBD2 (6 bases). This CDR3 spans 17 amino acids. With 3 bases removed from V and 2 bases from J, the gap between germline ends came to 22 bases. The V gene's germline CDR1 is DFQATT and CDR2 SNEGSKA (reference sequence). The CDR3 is CSARGSNQAGPQETQYF. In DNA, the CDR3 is TGCAGTGCTAGGGGTAGTAATCAAGCGGGCCCTCAAGAGACCCAGTACTTC.

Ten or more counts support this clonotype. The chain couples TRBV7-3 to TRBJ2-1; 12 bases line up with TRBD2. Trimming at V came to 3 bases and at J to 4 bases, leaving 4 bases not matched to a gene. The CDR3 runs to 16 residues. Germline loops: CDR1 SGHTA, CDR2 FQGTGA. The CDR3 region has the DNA TGTGCCAGCAGCTTGCGACTAGCGGGAGTATACAATGAGCAGTTCTTC. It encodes CASSLRLAGVYNEQFF.

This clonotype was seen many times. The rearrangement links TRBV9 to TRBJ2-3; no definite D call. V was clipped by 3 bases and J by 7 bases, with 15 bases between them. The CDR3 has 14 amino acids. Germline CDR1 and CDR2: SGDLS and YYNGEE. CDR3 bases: TGTGCCAGCAGCGACTCCGAGTCTCTGAATACGCAGTATTTT. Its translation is CASSDSESLNTQYF.

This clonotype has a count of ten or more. Here the CDR3 reads CASSLGRSFSGANVLTF. CDR3 DNA: TGTGCCAGCAGCCTGGGACGGAGTTTCTCTGGGGCCAACGTCCTGACTTTC. V and J are TRBV14 and TRBJ2-6; D assignment may be TRBD1 or TRBD2 (5 bases each). CDR3 length equals 17 residues. CDR1 SGHDN and CDR2 FVKESK come from the germline V gene. The V end lost 4 bases, the J end lost 0 bases, and 13 bases lay between the germline ends.

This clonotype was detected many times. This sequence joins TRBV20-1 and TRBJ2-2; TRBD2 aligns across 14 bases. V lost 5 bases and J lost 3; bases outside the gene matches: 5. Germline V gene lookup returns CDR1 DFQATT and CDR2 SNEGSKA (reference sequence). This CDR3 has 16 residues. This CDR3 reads CSASTSGRAYTGELFF. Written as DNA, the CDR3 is TGCAGTGCTTCGACTAGCGGGAGGGCCTACACCGGGGAGCTGTTTTTT.

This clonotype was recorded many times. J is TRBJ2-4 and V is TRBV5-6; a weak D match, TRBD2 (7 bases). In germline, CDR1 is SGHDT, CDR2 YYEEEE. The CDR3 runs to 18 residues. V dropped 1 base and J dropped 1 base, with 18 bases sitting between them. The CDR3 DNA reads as TGTGCCAGCAGCTTGCAGAGTCGGGGGCGGGAGGCCAAAAACATTCAGTACTTC. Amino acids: CASSLQSRGREAKNIQYF.

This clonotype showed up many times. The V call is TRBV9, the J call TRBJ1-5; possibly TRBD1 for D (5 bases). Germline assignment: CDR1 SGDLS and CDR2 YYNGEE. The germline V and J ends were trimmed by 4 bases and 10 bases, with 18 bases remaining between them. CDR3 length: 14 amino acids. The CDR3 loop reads CASSQGDGPLPQHF. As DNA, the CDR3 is TGTGCCAGCAGCCAAGGGGACGGGCCGCTCCCCCAGCATTTT.

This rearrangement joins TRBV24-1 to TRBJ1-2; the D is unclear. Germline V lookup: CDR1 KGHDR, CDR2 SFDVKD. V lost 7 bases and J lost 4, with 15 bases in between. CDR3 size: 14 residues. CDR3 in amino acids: CATSPRVLPYGYTF. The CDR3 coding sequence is TGTGCCACCAGCCCGAGGGTCCTCCCCTATGGCTACACCTTC.

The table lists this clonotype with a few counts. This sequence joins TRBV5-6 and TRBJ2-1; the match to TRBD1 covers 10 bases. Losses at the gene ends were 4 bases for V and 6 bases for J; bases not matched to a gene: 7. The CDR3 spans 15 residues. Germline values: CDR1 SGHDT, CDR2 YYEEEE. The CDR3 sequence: CASSASGQGSNEQFF. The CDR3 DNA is TGTGCCAGCAGCGCTTCGGGACAGGGGTCCAATGAGCAGTTCTTC. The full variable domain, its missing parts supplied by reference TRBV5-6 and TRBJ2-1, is DAGVTQSPTHLIKTRGQQVTLRCSPKSGHDTVSWYQQALGQGPQFIFQYYEEEERQRGNFPDRFSGHQFPNYSSELNVNALLLGDSALYLCASSASGQGSNEQFFGPGTRLTVL.

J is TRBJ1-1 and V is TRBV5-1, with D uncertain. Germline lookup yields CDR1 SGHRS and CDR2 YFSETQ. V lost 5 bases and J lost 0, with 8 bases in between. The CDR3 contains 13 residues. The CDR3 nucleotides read TGCGCCAGCAGTTCTTATTTGAACACTGAAGCTTTCTTT. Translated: CASSSYLNTEAFF.

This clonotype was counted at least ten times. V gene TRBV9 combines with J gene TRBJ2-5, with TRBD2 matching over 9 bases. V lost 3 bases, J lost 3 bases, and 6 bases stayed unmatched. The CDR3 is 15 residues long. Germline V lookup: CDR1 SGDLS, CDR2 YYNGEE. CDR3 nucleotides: TGTGCCAGCAGCGGTGACGGGACTAGCAAAGAGACCCAGTACTTC. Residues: CASSGDGTSKETQYF.